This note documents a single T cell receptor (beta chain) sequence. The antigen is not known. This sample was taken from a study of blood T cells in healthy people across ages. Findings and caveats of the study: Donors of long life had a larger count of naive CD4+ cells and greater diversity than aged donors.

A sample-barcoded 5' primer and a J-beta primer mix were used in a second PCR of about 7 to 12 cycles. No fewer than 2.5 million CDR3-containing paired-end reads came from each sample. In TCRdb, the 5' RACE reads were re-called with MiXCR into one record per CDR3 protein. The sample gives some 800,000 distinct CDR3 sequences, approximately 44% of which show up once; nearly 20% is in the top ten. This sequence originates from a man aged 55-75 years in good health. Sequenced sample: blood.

The CDR3 nucleotides read TGCAGCGTTGACGTCCTCTACAATGAGCAGTACTTC. Protein product: CSVDVLYNEQYF. The chain has TRBV29-1 and TRBJ2-7; D is unclear. Looked up from germline, CDR1 is SQVTM and CDR2 is ANQGSEA. This CDR3 comprises 12 residues. Trimming took off 3 bases at V and 7 bases at J, with 13 bases between the two ends.